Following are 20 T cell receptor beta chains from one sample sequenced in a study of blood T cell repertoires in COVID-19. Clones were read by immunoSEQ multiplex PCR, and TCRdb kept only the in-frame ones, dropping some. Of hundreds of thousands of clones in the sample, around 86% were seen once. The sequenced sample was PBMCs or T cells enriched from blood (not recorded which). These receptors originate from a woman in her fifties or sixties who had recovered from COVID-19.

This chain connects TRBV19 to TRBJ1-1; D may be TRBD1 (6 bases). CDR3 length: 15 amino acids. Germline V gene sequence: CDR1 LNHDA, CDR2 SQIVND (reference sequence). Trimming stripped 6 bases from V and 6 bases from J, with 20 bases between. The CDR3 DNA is TGTGCCAGTAGCCCTCGGCGGCAAGAGGGGGCTGAAGCTTTCTTT. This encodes CASSPRRQEGAEAFF.

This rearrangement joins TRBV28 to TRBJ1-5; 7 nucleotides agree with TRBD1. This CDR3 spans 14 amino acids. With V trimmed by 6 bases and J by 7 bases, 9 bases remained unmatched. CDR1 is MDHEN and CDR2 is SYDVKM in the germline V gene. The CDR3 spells CASRDDRAWQPQHF. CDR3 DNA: TGTGCCAGCAGGGATGACAGGGCGTGGCAGCCCCAGCATTTT.

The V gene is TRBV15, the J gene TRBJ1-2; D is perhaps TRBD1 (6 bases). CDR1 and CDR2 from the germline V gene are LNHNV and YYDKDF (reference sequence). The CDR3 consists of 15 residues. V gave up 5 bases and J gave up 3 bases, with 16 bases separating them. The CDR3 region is CATSGGGQGYYGYTF. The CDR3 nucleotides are TGTGCCACCAGCGGGGGCGGGCAGGGGTACTATGGCTACACCTTC.

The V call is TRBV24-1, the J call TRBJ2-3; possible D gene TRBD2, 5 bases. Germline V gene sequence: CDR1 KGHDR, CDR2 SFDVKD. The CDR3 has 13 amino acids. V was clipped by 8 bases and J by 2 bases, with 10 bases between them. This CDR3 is CATIGSFTDTQYF. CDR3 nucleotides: TGTGCCACCATTGGGAGTTTCACAGATACGCAGTATTTT.

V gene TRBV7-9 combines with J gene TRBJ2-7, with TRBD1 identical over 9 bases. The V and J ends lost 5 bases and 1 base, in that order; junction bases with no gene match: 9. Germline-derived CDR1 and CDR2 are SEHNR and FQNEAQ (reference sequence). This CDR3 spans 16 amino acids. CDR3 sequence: CASSHNSGTGSYEQYF. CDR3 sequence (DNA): TGTGCCAGCAGCCACAACTCCGGGACAGGGTCCTACGAGCAGTACTTC.

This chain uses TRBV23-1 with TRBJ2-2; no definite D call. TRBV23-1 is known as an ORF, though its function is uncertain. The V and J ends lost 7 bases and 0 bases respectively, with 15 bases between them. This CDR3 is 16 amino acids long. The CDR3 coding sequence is TGCGCCAGCAACCCCTTGCCAAGCCCGAACACCGGGGAGCTGTTTTTT. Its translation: CASNPLPSPNTGELFF.

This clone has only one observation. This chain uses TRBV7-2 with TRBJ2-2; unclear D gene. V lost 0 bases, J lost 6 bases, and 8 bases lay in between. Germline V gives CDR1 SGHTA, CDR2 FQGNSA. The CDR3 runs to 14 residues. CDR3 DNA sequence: TGTGCCAGCAGCTTAGCGAGGATCTCCGGGGAGCTGTTTTTT. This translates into CASSLARISGELFF. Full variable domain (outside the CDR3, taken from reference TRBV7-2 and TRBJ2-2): GAGVSQSPSNKVTEKGKDVELRCDPISGHTALYWYRQSLGQGLEFLIYFQGNSAPDKSGLPSDRFSAERTGGSVSTLTIQRTQQEDSAVYLCASSLARISGELFFGEGSRLTVL.

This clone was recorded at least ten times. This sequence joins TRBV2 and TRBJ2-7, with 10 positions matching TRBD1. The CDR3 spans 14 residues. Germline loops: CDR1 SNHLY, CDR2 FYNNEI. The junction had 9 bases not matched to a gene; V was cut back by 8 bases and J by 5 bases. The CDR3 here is CASALPGQGNEQYF. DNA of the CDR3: TGTGCCAGCGCCCTCCCGGGACAGGGGAACGAGCAGTACTTC.

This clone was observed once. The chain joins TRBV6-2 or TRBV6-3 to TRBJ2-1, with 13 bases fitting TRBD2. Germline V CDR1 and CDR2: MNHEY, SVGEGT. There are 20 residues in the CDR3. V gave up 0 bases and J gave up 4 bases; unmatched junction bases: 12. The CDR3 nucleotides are TGTGCCAGCAGTTACTCGGTTCGTCGACTAGCGGGAGGTTCTTACAATGAGCAGTTCTTC. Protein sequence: CASSYSVRRLAGGSYNEQFF.

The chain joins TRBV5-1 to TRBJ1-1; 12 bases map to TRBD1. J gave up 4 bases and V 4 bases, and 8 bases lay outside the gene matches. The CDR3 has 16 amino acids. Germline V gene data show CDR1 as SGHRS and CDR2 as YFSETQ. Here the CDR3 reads CASSRGQGALGTEAFF. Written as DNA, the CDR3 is TGCGCCAGCAGCCGGGGACAGGGGGCGCTGGGCACTGAAGCTTTCTTT.

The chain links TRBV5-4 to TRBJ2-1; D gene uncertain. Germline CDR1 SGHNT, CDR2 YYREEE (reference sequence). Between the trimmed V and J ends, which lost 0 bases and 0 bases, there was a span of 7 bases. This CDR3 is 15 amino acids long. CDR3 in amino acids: CASSLEAGSYNEQFF. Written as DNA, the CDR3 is TGTGCCAGCAGCTTGGAAGCTGGCTCCTACAATGAGCAGTTCTTC.

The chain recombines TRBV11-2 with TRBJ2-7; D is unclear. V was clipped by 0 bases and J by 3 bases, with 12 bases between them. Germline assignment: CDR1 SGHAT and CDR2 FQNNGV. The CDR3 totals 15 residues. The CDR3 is CASSLEGGTGYEQYF. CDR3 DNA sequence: TGTGCCAGCAGCTTAGAGGGTGGAACGGGCTACGAGCAGTACTTC. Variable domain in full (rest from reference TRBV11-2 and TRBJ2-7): EAGVAQSPRYKIIEKRQSVAFWCNPISGHATLYWYQQILGQGPKLLIQFQNNGVVDDSQLPKDRFSAERLKGVDSTLKIQPAKLEDSAVYLCASSLEGGTGYEQYFGPGTRLTVT.

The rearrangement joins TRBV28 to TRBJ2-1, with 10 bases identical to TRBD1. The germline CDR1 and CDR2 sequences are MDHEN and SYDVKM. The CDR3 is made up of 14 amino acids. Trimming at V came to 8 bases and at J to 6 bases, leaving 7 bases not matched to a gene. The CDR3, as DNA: TGTGCCAGCCAGGGACAGGGGAGTACCAATGAGCAGTTCTTC. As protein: CASQGQGSTNEQFF.

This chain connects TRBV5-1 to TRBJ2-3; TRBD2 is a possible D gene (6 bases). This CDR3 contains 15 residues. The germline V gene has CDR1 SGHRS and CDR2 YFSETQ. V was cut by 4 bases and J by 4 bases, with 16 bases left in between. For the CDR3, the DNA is TGCGCCAGCAGCCGCCCCGGGGGAAGCTCAGATACGCAGTATTTT. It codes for CASSRPGGSSDTQYF.

CDR3 sequence (DNA): TGTGCCACCAGCAGAGACTCTTCACCCCTCCACTTT. Encoded protein: CATSRDSSPLHF. The rearrangement joins TRBV15 to TRBJ1-6; D unresolved. Germline V lookup: CDR1 LNHNV, CDR2 YYDKDF (reference sequence). The CDR3 has 12 amino acids. Trimming left V 0 bases short and J 9 bases short, with 3 bases between.

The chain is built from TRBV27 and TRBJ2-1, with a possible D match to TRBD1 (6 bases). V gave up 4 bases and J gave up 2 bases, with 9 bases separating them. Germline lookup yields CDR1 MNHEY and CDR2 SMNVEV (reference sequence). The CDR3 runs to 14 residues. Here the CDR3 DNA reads TGTGCCAGCAGTTATAGGACAGCCTACAATGAGCAGTTCTTC. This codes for CASSYRTAYNEQFF.

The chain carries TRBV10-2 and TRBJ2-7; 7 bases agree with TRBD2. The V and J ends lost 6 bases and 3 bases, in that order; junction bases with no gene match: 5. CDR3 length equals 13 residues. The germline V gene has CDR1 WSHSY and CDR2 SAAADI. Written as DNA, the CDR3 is TGCGCCAGCAGAGTAGCGGGCAGCTACGAGCAGTACTTC. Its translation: CASRVAGSYEQYF.

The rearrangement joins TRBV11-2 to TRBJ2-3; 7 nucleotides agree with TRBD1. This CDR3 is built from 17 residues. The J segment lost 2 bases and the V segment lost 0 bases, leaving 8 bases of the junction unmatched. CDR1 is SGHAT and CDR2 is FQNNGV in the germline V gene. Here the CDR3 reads CASSLDQGGGLTDTQYF. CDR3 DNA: TGTGCCAGCAGCTTAGATCAAGGGGGCGGACTCACAGATACGCAGTATTTT.

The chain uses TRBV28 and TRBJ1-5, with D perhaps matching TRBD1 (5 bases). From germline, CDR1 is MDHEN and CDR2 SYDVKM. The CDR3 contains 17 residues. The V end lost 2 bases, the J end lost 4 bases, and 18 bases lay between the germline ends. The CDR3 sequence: CASSLSSWGRLNQPQHF. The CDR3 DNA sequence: TGTGCCAGCAGTTTAAGTTCGTGGGGGAGGTTAAATCAGCCCCAGCATTTT. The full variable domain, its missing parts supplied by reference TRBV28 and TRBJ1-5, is DVKVTQSSRYLVKRTGEKVFLECVQDMDHENMFWYRQDPGLGLRLIYFSYDVKMKEKGDIPEGYSVSREKKERFSLILESASTNQTSMYLCASSLSSWGRLNQPQHFGDGTRLSIL.

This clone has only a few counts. The CDR3 coding sequence is TGTGCCAGCAGCAAACTAGCGGGAGTAACCGGTGAGCAGTTCTTC. Amino acid sequence: CASSKLAGVTGEQFF. V is TRBV7-3 and J is TRBJ2-1; the match to TRBD2 covers 11 bases. Germline lookup yields CDR1 SGHTA and CDR2 FQGTGA. The length of the CDR3 is 15 residues. After removal of 5 bases from V and 9 bases from J, the junction contained 9 bases not matched to a gene.